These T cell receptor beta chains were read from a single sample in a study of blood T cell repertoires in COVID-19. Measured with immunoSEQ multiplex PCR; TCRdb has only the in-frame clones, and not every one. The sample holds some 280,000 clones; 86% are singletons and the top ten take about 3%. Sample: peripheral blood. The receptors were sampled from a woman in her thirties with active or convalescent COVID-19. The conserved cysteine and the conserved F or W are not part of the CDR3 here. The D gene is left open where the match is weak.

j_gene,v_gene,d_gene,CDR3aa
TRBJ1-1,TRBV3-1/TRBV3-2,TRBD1,ASSPRTGAAF
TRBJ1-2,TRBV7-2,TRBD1,ASSLGGTGALANYGYT
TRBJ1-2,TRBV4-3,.,ASSSGPGDYGYT
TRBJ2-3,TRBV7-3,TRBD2,ASSPGGTFTDTQY
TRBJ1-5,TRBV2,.,ASSNPPGSPAYQPQH
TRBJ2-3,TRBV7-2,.,ASSLAGGTDTQY
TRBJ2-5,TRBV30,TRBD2,AWSVSGGPQETQY
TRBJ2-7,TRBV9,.,ASSPRGGYEQY
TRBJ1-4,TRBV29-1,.,SAGEREKLF
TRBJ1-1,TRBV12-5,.,ASGLEFSGGEAF
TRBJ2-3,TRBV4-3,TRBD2,ASSQGSGGSVDTQY
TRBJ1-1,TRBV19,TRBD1,ASSTIGQGNTEAF
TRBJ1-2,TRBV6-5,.,ATLPRGFNYGYT
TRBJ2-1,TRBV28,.,ASSTMGFSSYNEQF
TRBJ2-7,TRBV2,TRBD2,ASKPTGLAGEQY
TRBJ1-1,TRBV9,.,ASSVSPDRGTEAF
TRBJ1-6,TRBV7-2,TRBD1,ASSPRTGWDSPLH
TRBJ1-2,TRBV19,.,ASSSRTANYGYT
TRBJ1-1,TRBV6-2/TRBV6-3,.,ASSYSAGEAF
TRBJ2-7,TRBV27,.,ASRLPLEQY
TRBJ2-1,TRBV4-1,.,ASSQAWGDEQF
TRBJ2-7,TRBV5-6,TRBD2,ASSLIAGGTIYEQY
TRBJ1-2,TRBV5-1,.,ASSPDSSYGYT
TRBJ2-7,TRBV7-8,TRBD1,ASSSGTGPYEQY
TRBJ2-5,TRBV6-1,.,ASSDFLGTLTKRETQY
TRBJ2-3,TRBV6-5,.,ASEAPSTDTQY
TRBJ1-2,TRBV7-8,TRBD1,ASSLADRDYGYT
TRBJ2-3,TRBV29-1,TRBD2,SVATSFGTSGGASTDTQY
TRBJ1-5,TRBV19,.,ASSRGGGNQPQH
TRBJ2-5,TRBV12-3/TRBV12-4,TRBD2,ASGGRGQETQY
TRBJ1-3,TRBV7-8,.,ASSRASGHLVLSGNTIY
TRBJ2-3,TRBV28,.,ASSSRGLGTDTQY
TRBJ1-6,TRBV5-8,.,ASSLRGYNSPLH